The 16 T cell receptor beta chains below were found in one sample sequenced in a study of Tregs in tolerant kidney transplant recipients. Produced via immunoSEQ multiplex PCR; TCRdb's table is partial and in-frame only. The sample consists of tens of thousands of clones, over 80% of them appearing once. The sample was CD4+ T cells from blood. Every receptor here comes from a human donor in good health.

The chain employs TRBV7-6 and TRBJ2-1; D may be TRBD1 (7 bases). CDR1 and CDR2 from the germline V gene are SGHVS and FNYEAQ. CDR3 length: 15 amino acids. V lost 4 bases and J 2 bases, leaving 12 bases between the germline ends. The CDR3 sequence: CASSSQGGTYNEQFF. The DNA for the CDR3 is TGTGCCAGCAGCTCTCAGGGGGGAACCTACAATGAGCAGTTCTTC.

The gene calls are TRBV5-1 and TRBJ2-3, with a tentative D call TRBD2 (6 bases). CDR1 is SGHRS and CDR2 is YFSETQ in the germline V gene. The CDR3 sequence is 15 residues long. Between the trimmed V and J ends, which lost 0 bases and 0 bases, there was a span of 8 bases. The CDR3, as DNA: TGCGCCAGCAGCTTGGTAGCGGCTAGCACAGATACGCAGTATTTT. Its translation is CASSLVAASTDTQYF.

The V call is TRBV29-1, the J call TRBJ2-3; D uncertain. Germline V gene data show CDR1 as SQVTM and CDR2 as ANQGSEA. V shed 4 bases and J shed 6 bases, with 11 bases lying between them. This CDR3 is built from 12 residues. CDR3: CSVAPTSDTQYF. The CDR3 nucleotides read TGCAGCGTTGCCCCTACTTCTGATACGCAGTATTTT.

The chain combines TRBV5-1 with TRBJ2-3, with 10 nucleotides matching TRBD2. CDR3 length equals 17 residues. Germline V gives CDR1 SGHRS, CDR2 YFSETQ. Germline trimming cut 4 bases from V and 3 bases from J; bases unmatched to any gene: 11. CDR3 region: CASSPLASGSATDTQYF. The CDR3 region has the DNA TGCGCCAGCAGCCCGCTAGCTAGCGGGAGTGCGACAGATACGCAGTATTTT.

CDR3 sequence reads: CASSIVGVYEQYF. DNA for the CDR3: TGTGCCAGTAGTATAGTTGGTGTTTACGAGCAGTACTTC. V and J are TRBV19 and TRBJ2-7; D ambiguous. The germline V and J ends were trimmed by 1 base and 4 bases, with 8 bases remaining between them. Germline CDR1 is LNHDA and CDR2 is SQIVND (reference sequence). CDR3 length: 13 amino acids.

This clone was detected once. The chain carries TRBV7-2 and TRBJ2-5; D not resolved. The ends were cut back, 2 bases at V and 5 bases at J, with 18 bases in the middle. The germline V gene encodes CDR1 SGHTA and CDR2 FQGNSA. This CDR3 spans 16 amino acids. The CDR3 nucleotides read TGTGCCAGCAGCTTACAGTGGGAACCGACATTGGAGACCCAGTACTTC. Translated: CASSLQWEPTLETQYF.

The chain is built from TRBV11-3 and TRBJ2-2; 8 positions match TRBD1. Looked up from germline, CDR1 is SGHNT and CDR2 is YENEEA. The CDR3 sequence is 16 residues long. J gave up 4 bases and V 2 bases, and 6 bases lay outside the gene matches. The CDR3 sequence is CASSLNRGESTGELFF. CDR3 in DNA: TGTGCCAGCAGCTTAAACAGGGGGGAGAGCACCGGGGAGCTGTTTTTT.

This chain joins TRBV2 and TRBJ2-5; TRBD2 matches 8 bases. The CDR3 extends over 15 amino acids. CDR1 and CDR2 (germline): SNHLY, FYNNEI. V dropped 4 bases and J dropped 0; count of bases not matched to a gene: 4. The CDR3 DNA is TGTGCCAGCAGTGGCTCTAGCGGGTACCAAGAGACCCAGTACTTC. Translated: CASSGSSGYQETQYF.

The chain links TRBV7-9 to TRBJ1-4; possible D gene TRBD1, 6 bases. CDR3 size: 15 residues. Germline V CDR1 and CDR2: SEHNR, FQNEAQ (reference sequence). Trimming shortened V by 3 bases and J by 6 bases, and 14 bases separated the two germline ends. CDR3 region: CASSFSGAKDEKLFF. The CDR3 nucleotides are TGTGCCAGCAGCTTCTCGGGGGCGAAGGATGAAAAACTGTTTTTT.

The V call is TRBV10-2, the J call TRBJ2-1, with 7 bases fitting TRBD1. This CDR3 has 13 residues. Per germline, CDR1 WSHSY and CDR2 SAAADI. Trimming at V came to 7 bases and at J to 5 bases, leaving 5 bases not matched to a gene. CDR3 loop: CASNRDSDNEQFF. In nucleotides, the CDR3 is TGCGCCAGCAATAGGGACAGTGACAATGAGCAGTTCTTC.

The CDR3 coding sequence is TGTGCCAGCTTCGGGACAGGTGGGACTGAAGCTTTCTTT. The encoded protein is CASFGTGGTEAFF. V usage is TRBV5-5 and J usage is TRBJ1-1; 8 bases fit TRBD1. The CDR3 extends over 13 amino acids. CDR1 is SGHKS, CDR2 YYEKEE, per germline (reference sequence). Trimming at V came to 7 bases and at J to 5 bases, leaving 7 bases not matched to a gene. The full variable domain, its missing parts supplied by reference TRBV5-5 and TRBJ1-1, is DAGVTQSPTHLIKTRGQQVTLRCSPISGHKSVSWYQQVLGQGPQFIFQYYEKEERGRGNFPDRFSARQFPNYSSELNVNALLLGDSALYLCASFGTGGTEAFFGQGTRLTVV.

V usage is TRBV6-5 and J usage is TRBJ2-7; TRBD1 matches 9 bases. The V segment lost 5 bases and the J segment 2 bases; nucleotides outside the gene matches: 4. The CDR3 totals 14 residues. Germline V CDR1 and CDR2: MNHEY, SVGAGI. The CDR3 protein is CASSTGQGTYEQYF. In nucleotides, the CDR3 is TGTGCCAGCAGTACCGGACAGGGGACCTACGAGCAGTACTTC.

This chain uses TRBV11-1 with TRBJ2-7; 8 bases are shared with TRBD2. CDR3 length equals 14 residues. V gave up 5 bases and J gave up 3 bases; unmatched junction bases: 6. Germline V gene sequence: CDR1 SGHAT, CDR2 FQDESV (reference sequence). The DNA of the CDR3 is TGTGCCAGCAGCCCTCTCGGGGGGGACTACGAGCAGTACTTC. Encoded protein: CASSPLGGDYEQYF.

This chain joins TRBV4-2 and TRBJ2-2; D is perhaps TRBD2 (6 bases). Germline CDR1 LGHNA, CDR2 YNFKEQ. The V end lost 0 bases, the J end lost 5 bases, and 10 bases lay between the germline ends. CDR3 size: 15 residues. The CDR3 nucleotides are TGTGCCAGCAGCCAAGACCTCGGGAGAACCGGGGAGCTGTTTTTT. Translation gives CASSQDLGRTGELFF.

The V gene is TRBV7-2, the J gene TRBJ2-2; D is unclear. CDR1 is SGHTA, CDR2 FQGNSA, per germline. The V and J ends lost 0 bases and 2 bases respectively, with 7 bases between them. CDR3 size: 15 residues. The CDR3 is CASSLAGSNTGELFF. CDR3 nucleotide sequence: TGTGCCAGCAGCTTAGCTGGGTCAAACACCGGGGAGCTGTTTTTT.

The genes are TRBV11-1 and TRBJ2-3; tentatively, D is TRBD2 (5 bases). This CDR3 has 15 amino acids. In germline, CDR1 is SGHAT, CDR2 FQDESV (reference sequence). V dropped 3 bases and J dropped 2 bases, with 12 bases sitting between them. DNA of the CDR3: TGTGCCAGCAGCTTCGAGGGCCAGAACACAGATACGCAGTATTTT. Translated: CASSFEGQNTDTQYF.